This is a list of T cell receptor beta chains from one sample in a study of OX40 agonist ivuxolimab in advanced cancers. Clones were sequenced by immunoSEQ multiplex PCR, and TCRdb holds only the in-frame ones, with some missing. The table lists 80,000 or so clones, roughly 92% of them singletons. The sequences come from CD4+ or CD8+ T cells sorted from blood, collected in a trial of the OX40 agonist ivuxolimab. Receptors originate from an adult with an advanced solid tumor such as melanoma, head and neck, liver or kidney cancer. The CDR3 runs from the conserved cysteine through the conserved F or W. The D gene is left open where the match is weak. Size is omitted from some rows. Given values are once, few, many or a class for expanded clones.

>NA|TRBJ1-2|NA|TRBV6-5
CASTEPGQNYGYTF
TGTGCCAGCACCGAACCTGGGCAGAACTATGGCTACACCTTC
>NA|TRBJ1-2|NA|TRBV9
CASSVSTAADGYTF
TGTGCCAGCAGCGTATCAACAGCGGCAGATGGCTACACCTTC
>NA|TRBJ2-7|NA|TRBV6-1
CASISQGNEQYF
TGTGCCAGCATAAGTCAGGGGAACGAGCAGTACTTC
>NA|TRBJ2-3|few|TRBV7-3
CASSLAGTGSSTDTQYF
TGTGCCAGCAGCTTGGCCGGGACTGGATCTAGCACAGATACGCAGTATTTT
>NA|TRBJ1-1|NA|TRBV5-1
CASSSRGGGTEAFF
TGCGCCAGCAGCTCGCGAGGGGGTGGCACTGAAGCTTTCTTT
>TRBD1|TRBJ1-6|NA|TRBV6-5
CASTRQGLNSPLHF
TGTGCCAGCACCCGACAGGGCCTTAATTCACCCCTCCACTTT
>NA|TRBJ2-3|NA|TRBV11-2
CASSLGRSRNTQYF
TGTGCCAGCAGCTTAGGACGTAGCAGAAATACGCAGTATTTT
>NA|TRBJ1-1|NA|TRBV19
CASSIGVDTEAFF
TGTGCCAGTAGTATTGGAGTGGACACTGAAGCTTTCTTT
>NA|TRBJ2-5|NA|TRBV18
CASSPSYLVETQYF
TGTGCCAGCTCACCAAGTTATCTTGTTGAGACCCAGTACTTC
>NA|TRBJ1-4|NA|TRBV2
CASRVRPNEKLFF
TGTGCCAGCAGAGTCAGACCAAATGAAAAACTGTTTTTT
>NA|TRBJ1-3|NA|TRBV9
CASSSQGVSGNTIYF
TGTGCCAGCAGCTCCCAGGGAGTATCTGGAAACACCATATATTTT
>NA|TRBJ2-3|NA|TRBV30
CAWSEYTDTQYF
TGTGCCTGGAGTGAGTACACAGATACGCAGTATTTT
>NA|TRBJ1-2|NA|TRBV14
CASSPPGLIRYGYTF
TGTGCCAGCAGCCCGCCGGGACTCATTAGGTACGGCTACACCTTC
>NA|TRBJ2-2|NA|TRBV6-5
CASWDPGRTGELFF
TGTGCCAGTTGGGACCCAGGGAGAACCGGGGAGCTGTTTTTT
>NA|TRBJ1-2|NA|TRBV14
CASSPGNYGYTF
TGTGCCAGCAGCCCCGGGAACTATGGCTACACCTTC
>TRBD1|TRBJ2-7|NA|TRBV7-9
CASSPSDRGAYEQYF
TGTGCCAGCAGCCCCTCCGACAGGGGCGCCTACGAGCAGTACTTC
>NA|TRBJ1-2|NA|TRBV12-2
CASRLLRQGANYGYTF
TGTGCAAGTCGCTTACTCAGACAGGGGGCCAACTATGGCTACACCTTC
>NA|TRBJ1-6|NA|TRBV9
CASSVDGVSSNSPLHF
TGTGCCAGCAGCGTAGATGGGGTTAGCTCTAATTCACCCCTCCACTTT
>NA|TRBJ2-5|NA|TRBV7-9
CASTPRGTGQETQYF
TGTGCCAGCACCCCAAGGGGGACTGGCCAAGAGACCCAGTACTTC
>NA|TRBJ1-4|NA|TRBV19
CASSRTTNEKLFF
TGTGCCAGTTCCCGGACGACCAATGAAAAACTGTTTTTT
>NA|TRBJ2-7|NA|TRBV19
CASSIPGTSYEQYF
TGTGCCAGTAGTATTCCCGGGACTTCCTACGAGCAGTACTTC
>NA|TRBJ2-7|NA|TRBV6-5
CATQPSHEQYF
TGTGCCACCCAGCCTAGCCACGAGCAGTACTTC
>NA|TRBJ2-2|NA|TRBV5-8
CASNFQGHTGELFF
TGTGCCAGCAATTTCCAGGGTCACACCGGGGAGCTGTTTTTT
>TRBD1|TRBJ2-1|NA|TRBV5-1
CASSTGTGADEQFF
TGCGCCAGCAGCACGGGGACAGGGGCGGATGAGCAGTTCTTC
>NA|TRBJ2-3|NA|TRBV6-1
CASSAWDSTDTQYF
TGTGCCAGCAGTGCATGGGACAGCACAGATACGCAGTATTTT